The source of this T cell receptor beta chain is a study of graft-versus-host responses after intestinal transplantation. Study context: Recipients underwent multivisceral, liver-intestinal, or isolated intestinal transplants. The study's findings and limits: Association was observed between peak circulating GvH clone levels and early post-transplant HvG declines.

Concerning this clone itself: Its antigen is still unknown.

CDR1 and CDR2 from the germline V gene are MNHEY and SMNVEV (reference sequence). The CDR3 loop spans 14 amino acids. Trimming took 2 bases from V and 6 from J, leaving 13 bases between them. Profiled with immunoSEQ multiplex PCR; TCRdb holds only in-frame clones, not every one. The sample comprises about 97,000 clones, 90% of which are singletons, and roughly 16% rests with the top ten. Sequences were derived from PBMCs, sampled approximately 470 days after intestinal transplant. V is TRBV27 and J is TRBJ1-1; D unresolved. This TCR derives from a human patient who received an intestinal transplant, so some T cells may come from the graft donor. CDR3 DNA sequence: TGTGCCAGCAGTTTAGGGCCGATGGGGTCTGAAGCTTTCTTT. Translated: CASSLGPMGSEAFF.